This T cell receptor (beta chain) was observed in a study of blood T cell repertoires in COVID-19 (TCRdb year 2020). Context from the whole study: Collaborator samples came from the United States, Italy and Spain and covered acute and convalescent phases of COVID-19. The prospective study material was composed of cDNA or gDNA derived from T cells, B-cell-depleted T cells, or PBMCs. Deeply sampled blood TCRbeta repertoires from subjects exposed to, actively infected with, or recovered from COVID-19 were included in the dataset. A freely available public database, intended as a resource for researchers studying the immune response to SARS-CoV-2, is where the repertoires were released. Samples were obtained from the ongoing ImmuneRACE study (first 160 participants) and from 950 to 1,500 subjects provided by 6 global collaborators. Sample metadata almost always included a de-identified subject ID, COVID-19 status, age in years and sex. Where available, HLA class I and class II types were taken from metadata supplied by the sample provider and were not determined by assay-based typing. Overall results and qualifications from the work: The quantity of clinical and demographic metadata differed by source and by participant and was supplied without curation.

The CDR3 goes from the cysteine to the phenylalanine over 15 residues. The DNA shown is the 45-base CDR3, in frame from base 1. The germline V gene (reference sequence) sets CDR1 to LNHNV and CDR2 to YYDKDF. Trimming at the junction amounts to 1 base on V and 1 base on J, and the germline ends lie 10 bases apart. Comment on this clone: The antigen this receptor binds is unknown. No much larger clone exists at a distance of one base, and base qualities are not known.

Whole blood was collected in K2EDTA tubes by collaborating institutions according to the institutions' own protocols. For TCRbeta analysis, collaborators shipped samples as frozen whole blood, isolated PBMCs, or DNA extracted from either of those sample types. The immunoSEQ Assay, a bias-controlled multiplex PCR, was used to amplify TCRbeta CDR3 regions from genomic DNA. As for the original processing: The number of nucleated cells in each sample was estimated from the amplification of reference gene primers within the assay. To quantify the absolute abundance of each unique TCRbeta CDR3 rearrangement, sequence reads were collapsed and filtered. For each sample, productive Simpson clonality was calculated by taking the square root of Simpson's diversity index across productive rearrangements. Here the immuneACCESS table is served through TCRdb, limited to in-frame sequences with V and J called. Missing clones are a known gap in these copies; in checked studies unresolved V genes cover under half, and the rest lacks a known reason. The V and J calls and clone size were taken over from that table, and D and trimming were inferred from the DNA. In this sample the table shows around 70,000 clones, under 95% of which occur a single time. Approximately 9.1% of the sample is in the top ten clones.

The chain uses TRBV15 and TRBJ2-5, with TRBD1 perhaps the D gene, on 5 matching bases. The clonotype was recovered from a human donor in a cohort sampled during active COVID-19. The sequencing sample was made of peripheral blood. In nucleotides, the sequence is TGTGCCACCAGCAGAGGCCGACAGTCCCAAGAGACCCAGTACTTC. This translates into CATSRGRQSQETQYF.